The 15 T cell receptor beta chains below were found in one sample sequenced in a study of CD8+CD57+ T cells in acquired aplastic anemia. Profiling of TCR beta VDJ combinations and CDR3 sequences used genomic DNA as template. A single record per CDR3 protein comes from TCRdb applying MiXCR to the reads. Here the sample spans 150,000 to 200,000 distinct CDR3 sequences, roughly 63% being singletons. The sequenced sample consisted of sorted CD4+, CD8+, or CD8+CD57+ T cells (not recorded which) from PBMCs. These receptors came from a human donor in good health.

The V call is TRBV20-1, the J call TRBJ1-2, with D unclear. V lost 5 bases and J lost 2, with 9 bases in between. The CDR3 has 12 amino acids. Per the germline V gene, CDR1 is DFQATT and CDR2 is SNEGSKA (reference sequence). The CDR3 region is CSAWTANYGYTF. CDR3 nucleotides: TGCAGTGCTTGGACGGCGAACTATGGCTACACCTTC.

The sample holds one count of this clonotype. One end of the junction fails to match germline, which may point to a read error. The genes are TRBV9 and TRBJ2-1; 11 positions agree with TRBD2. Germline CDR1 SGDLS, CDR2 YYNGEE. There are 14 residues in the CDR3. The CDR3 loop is CAEKGLADYNEQSF. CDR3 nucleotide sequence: TGTGCCGAGAAGGGACTAGCGGATTACAATGAGCAGTCCTTC. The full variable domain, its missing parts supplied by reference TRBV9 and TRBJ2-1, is DSGVTQTPKHLITATGQRVTLRCSPRSGDLSVYWYQQSLDQGLQFLIQYYNGEERAKGNILERFSAQQFPDLHSELNLSSLELGDSALYFCAEKGLADYNEQSFGPGTRLTVL.

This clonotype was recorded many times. The CDR3 coding sequence is TGTGCCAGCAGTGAGTCCCCGTTGCTGGCTGAAGCTTTCTTT. Translation: CASSESPLLAEAFF. The chain uses TRBV25-1 and TRBJ1-1; D unclear. Germline values: CDR1 MGHDK, CDR2 SYGVNS. The CDR3 spans 14 residues. The germline V and J ends were trimmed by 3 bases and 6 bases, with 14 bases remaining between them.

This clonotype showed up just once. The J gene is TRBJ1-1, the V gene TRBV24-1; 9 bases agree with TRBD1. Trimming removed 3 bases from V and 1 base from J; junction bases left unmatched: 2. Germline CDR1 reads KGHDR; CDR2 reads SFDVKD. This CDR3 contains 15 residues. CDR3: CATSDGTGTNTEAFF. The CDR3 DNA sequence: TGTGCCACCAGTGATGGGACAGGGACGAACACTGAAGCTTTCTTT.

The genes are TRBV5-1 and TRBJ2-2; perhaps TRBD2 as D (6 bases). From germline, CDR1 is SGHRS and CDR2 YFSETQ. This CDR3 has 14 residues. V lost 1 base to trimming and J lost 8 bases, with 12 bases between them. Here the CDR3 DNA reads TGCGCCAGCAGCTTGCAGAGGGAGGTGGGGGAGCTGTTTTTT. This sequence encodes CASSLQREVGELFF.

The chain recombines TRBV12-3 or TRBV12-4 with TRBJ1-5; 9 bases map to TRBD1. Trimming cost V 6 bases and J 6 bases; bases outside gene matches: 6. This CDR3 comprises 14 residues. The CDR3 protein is CASRRQGVGQPQHF. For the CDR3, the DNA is TGTGCCAGCAGACGACAGGGGGTCGGTCAGCCCCAGCATTTT.

DNA of the CDR3: TGTGCCAGCAGCACCGCGTGGGGGAGCACAGATACGCAGTATTTT. Translated, it gives CASSTAWGSTDTQYF. This chain joins TRBV7-6 and TRBJ2-3, with D tentatively TRBD1 or TRBD2 (5 bases each). Trimming shortened V by 5 bases and J by 0 bases, and 12 bases separated the two germline ends. CDR3 length: 15 amino acids. The V gene's germline CDR1 is SGHVS and CDR2 FNYEAQ.

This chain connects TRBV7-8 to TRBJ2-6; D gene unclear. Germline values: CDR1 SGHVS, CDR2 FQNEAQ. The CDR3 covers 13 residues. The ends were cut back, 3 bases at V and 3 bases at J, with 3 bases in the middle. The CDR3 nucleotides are TGTGCCAGCAGCTTTGGTGGGGCCAACGTCCTGACTTTC. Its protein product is CASSFGGANVLTF.

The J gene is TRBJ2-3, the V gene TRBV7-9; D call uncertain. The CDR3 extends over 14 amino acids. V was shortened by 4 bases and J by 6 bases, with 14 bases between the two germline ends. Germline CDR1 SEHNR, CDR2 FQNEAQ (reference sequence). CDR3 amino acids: CASSSLKVGDTQYF. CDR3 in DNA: TGTGCCAGCAGCTCACTTAAGGTCGGTGATACGCAGTATTTT.

CDR3 region: CASSYMVGREEQFF. CDR3 nucleotides: TGTGCCAGCAGTTATATGGTCGGGAGGGAAGAGCAGTTCTTC. The chain carries TRBV27 and TRBJ2-1, with 8 bases lining up with TRBD2. V trimming: 4 bases; J trimming: 10 bases; junction bases outside the gene matches: 9. Germline V gene sequence: CDR1 MNHEY, CDR2 SMNVEV (reference sequence). This CDR3 is built from 14 residues.

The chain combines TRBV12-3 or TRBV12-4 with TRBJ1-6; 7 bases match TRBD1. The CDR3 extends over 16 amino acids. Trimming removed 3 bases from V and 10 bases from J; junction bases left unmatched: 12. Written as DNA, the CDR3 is TGTGCCAGCAGTTTGGGCCCCGACAGGGTCTACTCACCCCTCCACTTT. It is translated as CASSLGPDRVYSPLHF.

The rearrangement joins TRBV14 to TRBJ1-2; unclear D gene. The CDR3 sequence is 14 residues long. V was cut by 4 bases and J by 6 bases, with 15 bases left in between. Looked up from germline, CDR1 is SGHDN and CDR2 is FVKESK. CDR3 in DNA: TGTGCCAGCAGCCTAGACGGAGACAAAAATGGCTACACCTTC. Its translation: CASSLDGDKNGYTF.

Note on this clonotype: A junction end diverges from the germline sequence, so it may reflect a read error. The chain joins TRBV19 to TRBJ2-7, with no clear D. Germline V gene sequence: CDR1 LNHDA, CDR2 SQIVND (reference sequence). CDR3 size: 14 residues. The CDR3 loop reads CDSSNLVASYEQYF. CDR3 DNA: TGTGACAGTAGCAATCTAGTCGCATCCTACGAGCAGTACTTC.

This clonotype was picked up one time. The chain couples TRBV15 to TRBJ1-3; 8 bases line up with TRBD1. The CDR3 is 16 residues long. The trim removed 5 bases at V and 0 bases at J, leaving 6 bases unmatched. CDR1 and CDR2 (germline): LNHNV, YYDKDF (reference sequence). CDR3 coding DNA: TGTGCCACCAGCCCAGGGGGCGGGGGCTCTGGAAACACCATATATTTT. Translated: CATSPGGGGSGNTIYF.

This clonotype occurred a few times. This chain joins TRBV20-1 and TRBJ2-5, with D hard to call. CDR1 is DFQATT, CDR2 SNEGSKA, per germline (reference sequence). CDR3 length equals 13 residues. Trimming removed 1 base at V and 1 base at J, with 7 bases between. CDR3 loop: CSARVAGQETQYF. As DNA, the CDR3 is TGCAGTGCTAGAGTCGCAGGCCAAGAGACCCAGTACTTC.